This TCR beta chain was retrieved from a study of cytomegalovirus exposure and HLA in healthy donors. This table comes from immunoSEQ multiplex PCR, and its TCRdb copy is limited to in-frame clones, with some not included. Of roughly 100,000 clones detected, approximately 90% appear once; the ten largest clones hold 1.5% to 2%. This clone was recorded only once. Per the germline V gene, CDR1 is LGHNA and CDR2 is YSLEER. CDR3 length equals 16 residues. V gave up 0 bases and J gave up 1 base, with 7 bases separating them. The receptor comes from a woman under 30 in good health and CMV-seropositive. Sequenced: PBMCs. The V and J genes are TRBV4-3 and TRBJ2-6; a weak D match, TRBD1 (5 bases). CDR3 in amino acids: CASSQDQGSGANVLTF. The CDR3 region has the DNA TGCGCCAGCAGCCAAGATCAGGGATCTGGGGCCAACGTCCTGACTTTC.